Listed below are T cell receptor beta chains from one sample, sequenced in a study of blood T cell repertoires in COVID-19. Generated by immunoSEQ multiplex PCR, the TCRdb table keeps only in-frame clones and is missing some. This sample has approximately 250,000 clones, with just under 85% found just once. What was sequenced was peripheral blood. Every receptor here comes from a woman aged 55 to 70 with active or convalescent COVID-19. Each CDR3 is given with its conserved first and last residue. Each record gives: V gene, clone size, J gene, D gene, CDR3 DNA, CDR3 protein. The D gene is left open where the match is weak. Size values are once, few and many counts, or a class for expanded clones, and some rows have none.

v_gene: TRBV19; abundance: .; j_gene: TRBJ1-4; d_gene: TRBD1; CDR3nt: TGTGCCAGTGGTGCCTTGGACAGGGCGAAGGAAAAACTGTTTTTT; CDR3aa: CASGALDRAKEKLFF
v_gene: TRBV4-2; abundance: .; j_gene: TRBJ2-7; d_gene: TRBD2; CDR3nt: TGTGCCAGCAGCCATTTAGCGGGGAGCTCCTACGAGCAGTACTTC; CDR3aa: CASSHLAGSSYEQYF
v_gene: TRBV29-1; abundance: .; j_gene: TRBJ1-1; d_gene: .; CDR3nt: TGCAGCGTCCTTTTTAATTTGAACACTGAAGCTTTCTTT; CDR3aa: CSVLFNLNTEAFF
v_gene: TRBV7-2; abundance: .; j_gene: TRBJ2-1; d_gene: TRBD2; CDR3nt: TGTGCCAGCAGCTTAGCGCCTAGCGGGGGTTTGTACAATGAGCAGTTCTTC; CDR3aa: CASSLAPSGGLYNEQFF
v_gene: TRBV11-3; abundance: .; j_gene: TRBJ2-3; d_gene: TRBD2; CDR3nt: TGTGCCAGCAGCCAAGGACTAGCGGGGGTACCAGATACGCAGTATTTT; CDR3aa: CASSQGLAGVPDTQYF
v_gene: TRBV12-3/TRBV12-4; abundance: few; j_gene: TRBJ1-6; d_gene: TRBD1; CDR3nt: TGTGCCAGCAGTTCGACAGGGTCACCCCTCCACTTT; CDR3aa: CASSSTGSPLHF
v_gene: TRBV6-6; abundance: .; j_gene: TRBJ2-4; d_gene: .; CDR3nt: TGTGCCAGCAGTTTTAGGGCCGGGGGCATTCAGTACTTC; CDR3aa: CASSFRAGGIQYF
v_gene: TRBV30; abundance: .; j_gene: TRBJ2-2; d_gene: TRBD2; CDR3nt: TGTGCCTGGAGGCGACTAGCGGGAACGAACACCGGGGAGCTGTTTTTT; CDR3aa: CAWRRLAGTNTGELFF
v_gene: TRBV28; abundance: .; j_gene: TRBJ2-5; d_gene: TRBD1; CDR3nt: TGTGCCAGCAGTTTCCCCAGGGGGCTTGCGGAGACCCAGTACTTC; CDR3aa: CASSFPRGLAETQYF
v_gene: TRBV30; abundance: .; j_gene: TRBJ2-7; d_gene: TRBD2; CDR3nt: TGTGCCTGGAGTGTACAGATGCTCGGACTAGGGGCCGAGCAGTACTTC; CDR3aa: CAWSVQMLGLGAEQYF
v_gene: TRBV28; abundance: .; j_gene: TRBJ1-6; d_gene: TRBD1; CDR3nt: TGTGCCAGCAGCGACAGGGTCTCCTATAATTCACCCCTCCACTTT; CDR3aa: CASSDRVSYNSPLHF
v_gene: TRBV6-2/TRBV6-3; abundance: .; j_gene: TRBJ2-3; d_gene: TRBD2; CDR3nt: TGTGCCAGCAGTCTCCGACTAGCGGGGATGACAGATACGCAGTATTTT; CDR3aa: CASSLRLAGMTDTQYF
v_gene: TRBV5-6; abundance: .; j_gene: TRBJ2-3; d_gene: .; CDR3nt: TGTGCCAGCAGCCGGGACTGGAGCACAGATACGCAGTATTTT; CDR3aa: CASSRDWSTDTQYF
v_gene: TRBV30; abundance: .; j_gene: TRBJ2-7; d_gene: TRBD1; CDR3nt: TGTGCCTGGAGTGTAGACAGGGGGCTCGAGCAGTACTTC; CDR3aa: CAWSVDRGLEQYF
v_gene: TRBV5-4; abundance: .; j_gene: TRBJ2-5; d_gene: TRBD2; CDR3nt: TGTGCCAGCAGCTTGGCCCCTAGCGGGGGGGCGGGAGTGACCCAGTACTTC; CDR3aa: CASSLAPSGGAGVTQYF
v_gene: TRBV7-2; abundance: .; j_gene: TRBJ1-1; d_gene: .; CDR3nt: TGTGCCAGCAGCATGACAGAGAACACTGAAGCTTTCTTT; CDR3aa: CASSMTENTEAFF
v_gene: TRBV18; abundance: .; j_gene: TRBJ2-1; d_gene: TRBD2; CDR3nt: TGTGCCAGCTCACTTAGCGGGAGCTCCTACAATGAGCAGTTCTTC; CDR3aa: CASSLSGSSYNEQFF
v_gene: TRBV6-1; abundance: few; j_gene: TRBJ2-7; d_gene: .; CDR3nt: TGTGCCAGCAGTGAAGCTGAACGCTACTACGAGCAGTACTTC; CDR3aa: CASSEAERYYEQYF
v_gene: TRBV10-1; abundance: .; j_gene: TRBJ1-1; d_gene: .; CDR3nt: TGCGCCAGCAGTCCAAGCAAAACAGGGCACACTGAAGCTTTCTTT; CDR3aa: CASSPSKTGHTEAFF
v_gene: TRBV14; abundance: .; j_gene: TRBJ2-3; d_gene: .; CDR3nt: TGTGCCAGCAGCCGGGACACGAGGAGCACAGATACGCAGTATTTT; CDR3aa: CASSRDTRSTDTQYF
v_gene: TRBV28; abundance: .; j_gene: TRBJ1-2; d_gene: TRBD1; CDR3nt: TGTGCCAGCCGGCGACAGGGGAATGACTATGGCTACACCTTC; CDR3aa: CASRRQGNDYGYTF
v_gene: TRBV6-6; abundance: .; j_gene: TRBJ1-1; d_gene: .; CDR3nt: TGTGCCGGCTCTCCATACAGGATCCTTAATGAAGCTTTCTTT; CDR3aa: CAGSPYRILNEAFF
v_gene: TRBV5-8; abundance: .; j_gene: TRBJ1-2; d_gene: .; CDR3nt: TGTGCCAGCAGCTTGGTAGGGCGGCGGGGCCTCTATGGCTACACCTTC; CDR3aa: CASSLVGRRGLYGYTF